The clone carrying this TCR beta chain was observed at least ten times. The antigen is unknown. The source of the sample is a study of human T cells and chemical hapten exposure. General study points: After DPC sensitization, TCRs above 1 in 1000 frequency showed no change.

One entry per CDR3 protein results from TCRdb running MiXCR on the RACE reads. The table includes about 380,000 distinct CDR3 sequences, roughly 4.8% detected once. As to time point: patch test 1, 2 weeks after DPC sensitization. Treatment: therapeutic diphenylcyclopropenone sensitization with weekly scalp DPC. The CDR3 runs 12 residues. The chain combines TRBV21-1 with TRBJ2-3. TRBV21-1 is a documented pseudogene. The origin of this receptor is a woman aged 50 to 60 with alopecia areata. Some clones in this sample may be carry-over from other donors' samples. The material sequenced was whole blood, taken in connection with sensitization to the hapten diphenylcyclopropenone (DPC). The CDR3 sequence: CASSKAGDTQYF. The CDR3 coding sequence is TGTGCCAGCAGCAAAGCAGGGGATACGCAGTATTTT.